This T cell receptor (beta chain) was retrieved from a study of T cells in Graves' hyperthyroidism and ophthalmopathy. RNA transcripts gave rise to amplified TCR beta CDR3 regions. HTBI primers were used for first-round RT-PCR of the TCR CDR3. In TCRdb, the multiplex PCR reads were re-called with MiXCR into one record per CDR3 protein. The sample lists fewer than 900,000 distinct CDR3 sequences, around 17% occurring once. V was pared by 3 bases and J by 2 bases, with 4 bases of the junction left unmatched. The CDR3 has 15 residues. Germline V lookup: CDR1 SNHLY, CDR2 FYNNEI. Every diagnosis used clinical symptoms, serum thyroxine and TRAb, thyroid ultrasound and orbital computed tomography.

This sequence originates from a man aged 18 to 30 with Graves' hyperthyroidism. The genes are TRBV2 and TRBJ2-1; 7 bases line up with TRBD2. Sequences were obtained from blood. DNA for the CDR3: TGTGCCAGCAGTGATGCGGGAGCTGCCTACAATGAGCAGTTCTTC. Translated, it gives CASSDAGAAYNEQFF.